The T cell receptor (beta chain) described here comes from a study of graft-versus-host responses after intestinal transplantation. The overall study: Multivisceral, liver-intestinal, or isolated intestinal grafts were transplanted into recipients. Induction with anti-thymocyte globulin, then tacrolimus and steroids for around three years, was given to all recipients.

Study-wide results and limits: Recipient bone marrow held GvH clones, some seen earlier in ileum or blood.

The repertoire was sequenced with immunoSEQ multiplex PCR; TCRdb's copy has only in-frame clones and lacks some. The table lists roughly 4,100 clones, roughly 21% of them singletons, with about 5.5% in the top ten. Both CD3+CD4+ and CD3+CD8+ responders that were proliferating and CFSE-low underwent sorting after the reaction. The V end lost 4 bases, the J end lost 0 bases, and 25 bases lay between the germline ends. The CDR3 covers 20 residues. CDR1 is SNHLY and CDR2 is FYNNEI in the germline V gene. The chain joins TRBV2 to TRBJ1-5; D is unresolved. This specimen consisted of alloreactive CD4+ T cells from a mixed lymphocyte reaction culture, obtained before transplantation. Subset: CFSE-low proliferating T cells sorted from roughly six-day pre-transplant mixed lymphocyte reaction (GvH or HvG direction). The origin of this receptor is a human patient who was an organ donor for intestinal transplantation. The CDR3 region is CASSGFGGHRSVYSNQPQHF. In DNA form, the CDR3 reads TGTGCCAGCAGTGGTTTTGGTGGGCATCGGTCGGTATATAGCAATCAGCCCCAGCATTTT.